The clone carrying this T cell receptor beta chain was seen only once. With 3 bases clipped from V and 4 bases from J, the junction kept 3 bases outside the gene matches. CDR3 size: 14 residues. Germline V gene sequence: CDR1 SGHNT, CDR2 YENEEA. Produced via immunoSEQ multiplex PCR; TCRdb's table is partial and in-frame only. The table includes some 150,000 clones, approximately 89% detected once. This sample was included in a study of T cell responses to AZD1222 COVID-19 vaccine. The specimen was peripheral blood, collected on day 0 of MenACWY control vaccination. The chain joins TRBV11-3 to TRBJ2-3; 8 bases agree with TRBD1. The source of this sequence is an adult in good health. This CDR3 reads CASSLGQDADTQYF. In DNA, the CDR3 is TGTGCCAGCAGCTTGGGACAGGACGCAGATACGCAGTATTTT.